This entry describes one TCR beta chain. Its matching antigen is unknown. The germline CDR1 and CDR2 sequences are LNHDA and SQIVND (reference sequence). There are 12 residues in the CDR3. V lost 10 bases, J lost 4 bases, and 11 bases lay in between. The data were taken from a study of CD8 T cells in Susac syndrome. At the level of the study: At the time their blood was drawn, patients with Susac syndrome were either therapy-naive, on corticosteroids (with some of them also receiving intravenous immunoglobulin), or on intravenous immunoglobulin alone. Study-wide results and caveats: No clonal expansion appeared among CD4+ T cells in Susac patients.

cDNA came from approximately 0.5 to 1 ug RNA primed by random hexamers. The method of amplification for TCR beta CDR3 was immunoSEQ multiplex PCR, covering 54 Vbeta and 13 Jbeta. TCRdb called the immunoSEQ multiplex PCR reads again in MiXCR, with one record for every CDR3 protein. The sample lists approximately 160,000 distinct CDR3 sequences; 90% to 96% were seen once. V usage is TRBV19 and J usage is TRBJ2-1, with a possible D match to TRBD1 (7 bases). This clonotype originated in a human donor with Susac syndrome. The material sequenced was CD4+ T cells from PBMCs. DNA for the CDR3: TGTGCCACTGCAGGGGGGTACAATGAGCAGTTCTTC. Its protein product is CATAGGYNEQFF.